This is a list of T cell receptor beta chains from one sample in a study of cytomegalovirus exposure and HLA in healthy donors. Using immunoSEQ multiplex PCR, the repertoire was profiled, and TCRdb retains in-frame clones only, with some absent. Among about 190,000 clones listed, approximately 81% were seen once. What was sequenced was PBMCs. The receptors here all came from a boy between 10 and 17 years old in good health and CMV-seronegative. The CDR3 runs from the conserved cysteine through the conserved F or W. D genes are given only for firm matches. The size entry is marked missing in some rows and otherwise reads once, few, many or a size class.

J: TRBJ2-1
size: once
V: TRBV27
D: TRBD2
DNA: TGTGCCAGCAGTTTAGGACTAGGCTCTGATGAGCAGTTCTTC
CDR3: CASSLGLGSDEQFF

J: TRBJ1-3
size: once
V: TRBV6-1
D: NA
DNA: TGTGCCAGCAGCATCGGGGGCTCTGGAAACACCATATATTTT
CDR3: CASSIGGSGNTIYF

J: TRBJ1-4
size: NA
V: TRBV5-4
D: TRBD1
DNA: TGTGCCAGCAGCTCCCTGGACGGGACAGTGAATGAAAAACTGTTTTTT
CDR3: CASSSLDGTVNEKLFF

J: TRBJ1-2
size: few
V: TRBV6-6
D: NA
DNA: TGTGCCAGCAGCCTCCAGGGCCAAGGCTACACCTTC
CDR3: CASSLQGQGYTF

J: TRBJ2-1
size: NA
V: TRBV6-5
D: TRBD2
DNA: TGTGCCAGCAGTTACTCGACCCTAGCGGGAGTGGATGAGCAGTTCTTC
CDR3: CASSYSTLAGVDEQFF

J: TRBJ2-4
size: NA
V: TRBV28
D: NA
DNA: TGTGCCAGCTGTCTCCGAGTCAAAAACATTCAGTACTTC
CDR3: CASCLRVKNIQYF

J: TRBJ2-2
size: NA
V: TRBV7-3
D: NA
DNA: TGTGCCAGCAGCTTTAGGAGCACCGGGGAGCTGTTTTTT
CDR3: CASSFRSTGELFF

J: TRBJ1-1
size: NA
V: TRBV6-1
D: TRBD1
DNA: TGTGCCAGCAGTCCGGGACAGAGATCGAACACTGAAGCTTTCTTT
CDR3: CASSPGQRSNTEAFF

J: TRBJ1-1
size: NA
V: TRBV19
D: NA
DNA: TGTGCCAGTAGTATTGGGCAGAACACTGAAGCTTTCTTT
CDR3: CASSIGQNTEAFF

J: TRBJ2-7
size: NA
V: TRBV5-1
D: TRBD2
DNA: TGCGCCAGCAGTTCCGGGACTAGCGGGAATCTAGGCTACGAGCAGTACTTC
CDR3: CASSSGTSGNLGYEQYF

J: TRBJ2-7
size: once
V: TRBV6-5
D: NA
DNA: TGTGCCAGCAGTTACCGGAGTATGGCCTACGAGCAGTACTTC
CDR3: CASSYRSMAYEQYF

J: TRBJ1-3
size: NA
V: TRBV4-1
D: NA
DNA: TGCGCCAGCAGTCTAGCCCGCGCCAGGGGTTTTCTCAGCTCTGGAAACACCATATATTTT
CDR3: CASSLARARGFLSSGNTIYF

J: TRBJ1-5
size: NA
V: TRBV6-1
D: NA
DNA: TGTGCCAGCTCGGGGGGGGTTAGCAATCAGCCCCAGCATTTT
CDR3: CASSGGVSNQPQHF

J: TRBJ1-1
size: NA
V: TRBV27
D: NA
DNA: TGTGCCAGCAGTTTAAATTACAAGAACACTGAAGCTTTCTTT
CDR3: CASSLNYKNTEAFF

J: TRBJ2-2
size: NA
V: TRBV6-1
D: NA
DNA: TGTGCCAGCAGTGCCACTACGAACACCGGGGAGCTGTTTTTT
CDR3: CASSATTNTGELFF

J: TRBJ2-7
size: NA
V: TRBV5-1
D: NA
DNA: TGCGCCAGCAGCCACGGGACATTGGAGGTGTACGAGCAGTACTTC
CDR3: CASSHGTLEVYEQYF

J: TRBJ1-2
size: NA
V: TRBV5-1
D: NA
DNA: TGCGCCAGCAGCTTGTTGACGGGACAACCTTATGGCTACACCTTC
CDR3: CASSLLTGQPYGYTF

J: TRBJ1-1
size: NA
V: TRBV19
D: NA
DNA: TGTGCCAGAAAGGAGGGACGGAACACTGAAGCTTTCTTT
CDR3: CARKEGRNTEAFF

J: TRBJ2-7
size: NA
V: TRBV5-6
D: TRBD1
DNA: TGTGCCAGCAGCTTGAGACAGGGACACTCCTACGAGCAGTACTTC
CDR3: CASSLRQGHSYEQYF

J: TRBJ2-4
size: NA
V: TRBV11-2
D: NA
DNA: TGTGCCAGCAGCTTAGAGGGCAGGGGATGGGGAAACATTCAGTACTTC
CDR3: CASSLEGRGWGNIQYF

J: TRBJ1-6
size: NA
V: TRBV9
D: TRBD1
DNA: TGTGCCAGCAGCGTAGAGGACAGGGGCTCACCCCTCCACTTT
CDR3: CASSVEDRGSPLHF

J: TRBJ1-4
size: NA
V: TRBV18
D: TRBD1
DNA: TGTGCCAGCTCCCTTAAAACAGGGGGTACTAATGAAAAACTGTTTTTT
CDR3: CASSLKTGGTNEKLFF

J: TRBJ1-5
size: NA
V: TRBV9
D: NA
DNA: TGTGCCAGCAGCAGGGGAGGGGGCAATCAGCCCCAGCATTTT
CDR3: CASSRGGGNQPQHF

J: TRBJ2-2
size: NA
V: TRBV11-2
D: NA
DNA: TGTGCCAGCAGCCGGGTCAACACCGGGGAGCTGTTTTTT
CDR3: CASSRVNTGELFF

J: TRBJ2-7
size: NA
V: TRBV5-1
D: NA
DNA: TGCGCCAGCAGCCTGGACTATAACTACGAGCAGTACTTC
CDR3: CASSLDYNYEQYF

J: TRBJ2-7
size: few
V: TRBV28
D: NA
DNA: TGTGCCAGCAGCCAATCCTACGAGCAGTACTTC
CDR3: CASSQSYEQYF

J: TRBJ1-4
size: once
V: TRBV7-2
D: NA
DNA: TGTGCCAGCAGCTTAGCGGGGGCTAGGGAAAAACTGTTTTTT
CDR3: CASSLAGAREKLFF

J: TRBJ2-3
size: few
V: TRBV27
D: NA
DNA: TGTGCCAGCAGACTAGGGTGGGGCGGGGACGCAGATACGCAGTATTTT
CDR3: CASRLGWGGDADTQYF

J: TRBJ1-5
size: NA
V: TRBV19
D: NA
DNA: TGTGCCAGTAGTATAAGGGGCGGCAATCAGCCCCAGCATTTT
CDR3: CASSIRGGNQPQHF

J: TRBJ1-6
size: few
V: TRBV27
D: NA
DNA: TGTGCCAGCAGCCCCGGGACACTTAATTCACCCCTCCACTTT
CDR3: CASSPGTLNSPLHF

J: TRBJ2-1
size: NA
V: TRBV30
D: NA
DNA: TGTGCCTGGAGTGTACGGACTCCCAATGAGCAGTTCTTC
CDR3: CAWSVRTPNEQFF

J: TRBJ1-1
size: NA
V: TRBV6-5
D: TRBD1
DNA: TGTGCCAGCAGTCGAGAGACAGGGGAAGCTTTCTTT
CDR3: CASSRETGEAFF

J: TRBJ2-7
size: NA
V: TRBV5-1
D: TRBD1
DNA: TGCGCCAGCAGCCCCACCGGGACAGGGGTCAACGAGCAGTACTTC
CDR3: CASSPTGTGVNEQYF

J: TRBJ1-2
size: NA
V: TRBV30
D: NA
DNA: TGTGCCTGGACCGCATCAGGTCACTATGGCTACACCTTC
CDR3: CAWTASGHYGYTF

J: TRBJ2-2
size: NA
V: TRBV7-6
D: TRBD1
DNA: TGTGCCAGCAGCCAACGACAGGGAACCGGGGAGCTGTTTTTT
CDR3: CASSQRQGTGELFF

J: TRBJ1-5
size: NA
V: TRBV6-5
D: NA
DNA: TGTGCCAGCAGGTCCCAGGGGAGGGATCAGCCCCAGCATTTT
CDR3: CASRSQGRDQPQHF

J: TRBJ1-1
size: NA
V: TRBV15
D: NA
DNA: TGTGCCACCAGCGAGGACATGAACACTGAAGCTTTCTTT
CDR3: CATSEDMNTEAFF

J: TRBJ2-1
size: NA
V: TRBV29-1
D: TRBD1
DNA: TGCAGCGTTGATGGGACAGGGGGCAGGGGTGAGCAGTTCTTC
CDR3: CSVDGTGGRGEQFF

J: TRBJ1-5
size: NA
V: TRBV27
D: NA
DNA: TGTGCCAGCAGTTTAAGACAGAGCAATCAGCCCCAGCATTTT
CDR3: CASSLRQSNQPQHF

J: TRBJ2-3
size: NA
V: TRBV27
D: TRBD2
DNA: TGTGCCAGCAGTTCCCGGACTAGCGGCACAGATACGCAGTATTTT
CDR3: CASSSRTSGTDTQYF

J: TRBJ2-4
size: NA
V: TRBV5-4
D: TRBD2
DNA: TGTGCCAGCAGCTTGGAAGGAAGCGGGGTCAAAAACATTCAGTACTTC
CDR3: CASSLEGSGVKNIQYF

J: TRBJ2-7
size: NA
V: TRBV5-1
D: NA
DNA: TGCGCCAGCGCCGGAGACGGGTCCTACGAGCAGTACTTC
CDR3: CASAGDGSYEQYF

J: TRBJ1-1
size: NA
V: TRBV4-1
D: TRBD1
DNA: TGCGCCAGCAGCGAGGGAGGGGACAGGCGGATGTACACTGAAGCTTTCTTT
CDR3: CASSEGGDRRMYTEAFF

J: TRBJ1-6
size: NA
V: TRBV11-2
D: NA
DNA: TGTGCCAGCAGCTCCGGACAACCGAATTCACCCCTCCACTTT
CDR3: CASSSGQPNSPLHF

J: TRBJ2-7
size: few
V: TRBV11-2
D: NA
DNA: TGTGCCAGCAGCTTACTCTACGAGCAGTACTTC
CDR3: CASSLLYEQYF

J: TRBJ2-7
size: NA
V: TRBV27
D: NA
DNA: TGTGCCAGCAGTTACCGGGTCAACTACGAGCAGTACTTC
CDR3: CASSYRVNYEQYF

J: TRBJ2-5
size: NA
V: TRBV7-7
D: NA
DNA: TGTGCTAGCAGCCCCGGGGTGCATCAAGAGACCCAGTACTTC
CDR3: CASSPGVHQETQYF

J: TRBJ2-3
size: once
V: TRBV5-1
D: NA
DNA: TGCGCCAGCAGCCTGGGACACTCGGCGGATACGCAGTATTTT
CDR3: CASSLGHSADTQYF